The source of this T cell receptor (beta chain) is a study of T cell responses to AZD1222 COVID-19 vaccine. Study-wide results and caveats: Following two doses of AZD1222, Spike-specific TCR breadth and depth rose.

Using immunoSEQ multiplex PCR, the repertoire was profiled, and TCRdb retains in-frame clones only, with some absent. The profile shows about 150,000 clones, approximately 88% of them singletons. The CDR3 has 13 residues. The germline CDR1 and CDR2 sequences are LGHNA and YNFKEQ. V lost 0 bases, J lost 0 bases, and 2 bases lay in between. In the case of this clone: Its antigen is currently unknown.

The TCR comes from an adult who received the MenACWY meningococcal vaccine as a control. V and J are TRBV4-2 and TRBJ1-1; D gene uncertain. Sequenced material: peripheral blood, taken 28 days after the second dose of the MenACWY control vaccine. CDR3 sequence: CASSQDVNTEAFF. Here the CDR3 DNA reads TGTGCCAGCAGCCAAGATGTGAACACTGAAGCTTTCTTT.